Detailed here is one T cell receptor (beta chain). Its specificity is not known. V shed 5 bases, J shed 9 bases, and the junction held 3 bases outside the gene matches. This CDR3 has 12 residues. Germline CDR1 reads ENHRY; CDR2 reads SYGVKD. The data were taken from a study of CD8+CD57+ T cells in acquired aplastic anemia. Overall study: Mean yield of DNA from sorted CD4+ and CD8+ cells was 3.2 ug.

Whole-study results and caveats: Both patients and controls carried the same twenty-nine CD8+ CDR3 sequences.

It was genomic DNA that served as the template for profiling TCR beta VDJ and CDR3. A single record per CDR3 protein comes from TCRdb applying MiXCR to the reads. The data show around 170,000 distinct CDR3 sequences, approximately 50% seen once. All patients picked for sequencing had shown, by flow cytometry, an expansion of CD8+CD57+ cells. Acquired aplastic anemia of severe grade affected all patients. The sample comprised sorted CD4+, CD8+, or CD8+CD57+ T cells (not recorded which) from PBMCs. The rearrangement uses TRBV10-3 and TRBJ1-3; 8 positions agree with TRBD1. This sequence originates from a human donor with aplastic anemia. The CDR3 DNA is TGTGCCATCAGTTACGACAGGGGCACCATATATTTT. It yields the protein CAISYDRGTIYF.